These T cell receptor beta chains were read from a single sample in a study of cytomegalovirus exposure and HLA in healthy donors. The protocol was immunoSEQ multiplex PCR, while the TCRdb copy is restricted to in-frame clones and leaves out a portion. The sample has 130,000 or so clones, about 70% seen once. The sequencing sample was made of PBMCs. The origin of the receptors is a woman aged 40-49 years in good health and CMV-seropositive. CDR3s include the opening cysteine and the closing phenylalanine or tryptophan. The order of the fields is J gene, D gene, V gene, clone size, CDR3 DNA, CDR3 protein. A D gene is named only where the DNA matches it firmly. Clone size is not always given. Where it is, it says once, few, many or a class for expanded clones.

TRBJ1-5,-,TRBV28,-,TGTGCCAGCAGCGTATATACAGGGTACGAGCAGCCCCAGCATTTT,CASSVYTGYEQPQHF
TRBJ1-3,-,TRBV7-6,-,TGTGCCAGCAGCTCGGGACTGGGAAACACCATATATTTT,CASSSGLGNTIYF
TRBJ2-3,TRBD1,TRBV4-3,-,TGCGCCAGCAGCCTGGGACAGCAAACAGATACGCAGTATTTT,CASSLGQQTDTQYF
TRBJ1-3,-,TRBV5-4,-,TGTGCCAGCAGCTTGGACTATTCGGGCTCTGGAAACACCATATATTTT,CASSLDYSGSGNTIYF
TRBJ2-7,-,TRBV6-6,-,TGTGCCAGCAGTTATTCAGGGGTCGAGCAGTACTTC,CASSYSGVEQYF
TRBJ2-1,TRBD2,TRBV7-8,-,TGTGCCAGCAGCGGTAGCGGGAGGCGGAATGAGCAGTTCTTC,CASSGSGRRNEQFF
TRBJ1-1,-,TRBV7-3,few,TGTGCCAGCAGTTATTCTAGGGAGGAACCCTCTTCATTT,CASSYSREEPSSF
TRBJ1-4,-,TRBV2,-,TGTGCCAGCAAGGAGGGGACGGTAAATGAAAAACTGTTTTTT,CASKEGTVNEKLFF
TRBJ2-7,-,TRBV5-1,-,TGCGCCAGCAGCACGCGCACAGGTACCGGCACCTACGAGCAGTACTTC,CASSTRTGTGTYEQYF
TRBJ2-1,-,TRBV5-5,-,TGTGCCAGCAGCTTTACAGGGAATGAGCAGTTCTTC,CASSFTGNEQFF
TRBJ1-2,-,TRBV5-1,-,TGCGCCAGCAGCCCGGTGACAGGATCACATGGCTACACCTTC,CASSPVTGSHGYTF
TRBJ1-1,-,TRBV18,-,TGTGCCAGCTCAACTTCCATCGATGCTGAAGCTTTCTTT,CASSTSIDAEAFF
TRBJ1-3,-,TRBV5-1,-,TGCGCCAGCAGTTTCACAGGGTCTCTTGGAAACACCATATATTTT,CASSFTGSLGNTIYF
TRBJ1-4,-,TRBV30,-,TGTGCCTGGAGTGCCTGGCTGGGGGGGCTCGGTGAAAAACTGTTTTTT,CAWSAWLGGLGEKLFF
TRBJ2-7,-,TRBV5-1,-,TGCGCCAGCAGATCCGGGCAGGCGGGGTCCTACGAGCAGTACTTC,CASRSGQAGSYEQYF
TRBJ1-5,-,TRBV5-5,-,TGTGCCAGCAGCTTGGGCAGGGGAGACGGTCAGCCCCAGCATTTT,CASSLGRGDGQPQHF
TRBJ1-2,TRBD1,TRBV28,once,TGTGCCAGCAGCCGGTCGGATGGGACAGGTGCTTCTTATGGCTACACCTTC,CASSRSDGTGASYGYTF
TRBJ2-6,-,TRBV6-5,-,TGTGCCAGCAGTTACTCGCGGAGCTCTGGGGCCAACGTCCTGACTTTC,CASSYSRSSGANVLTF
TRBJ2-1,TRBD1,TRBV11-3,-,TGTGCCAGCAGCTTGGACAGGGGAAGTAGTGAGCAGTTCTTC,CASSLDRGSSEQFF
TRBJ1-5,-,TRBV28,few,TGTGCCAGCAGTTCTATGTATAGCAATCAGCCCCAGCATTTT,CASSSMYSNQPQHF